A selection of T cell receptor beta chains follows, all from one sample in a study of T-cell memory formation after mild COVID-19. One entry per CDR3 protein results from TCRdb running MiXCR on the 5' RACE reads. Of 110,000 or so distinct CDR3 sequences in the sample, about 24% were seen once. Specimen: PBMCs or a T cell subset sorted from them (not recorded which). All receptors come from a man between 18 and 35 years old who had mild COVID-19 (a few samples of this study predate the infection). Cell type and time point are not known. The conserved cysteine and the conserved F or W are not part of the CDR3 here. Each record gives: D gene, J gene, clone size, V gene, CDR3 protein. D genes are given only for firm matches. Some rows mark clone size as missing; the rest say once, few, many or name a class of expanded clone.

>NA|TRBJ2-7|NA|TRBV5-1
ASSLRQTDEQY
>TRBD1|TRBJ2-7|NA|TRBV18
ASSPRSPSGTEYEQY
>NA|TRBJ2-3|NA|TRBV7-9
ASSLVMGGTDTQY
>NA|TRBJ2-1|NA|TRBV12-3/TRBV12-4
ASSLGQGLNEQF
>TRBD2|TRBJ2-1|few|TRBV29-1
SERTSGNNEQF
>TRBD1|TRBJ2-3|NA|TRBV7-9
ASSAIPGQEY
>NA|TRBJ2-2|NA|TRBV19
ASHTTNTGELF
>TRBD1|TRBJ2-5|NA|TRBV20-1
SARGTGIQETQY
>NA|TRBJ2-7|few|TRBV7-2
ASSPFGAMGAYEQY
>NA|TRBJ1-1|few|TRBV11-2
ASSHWGGEAF
>TRBD2|TRBJ2-1|NA|TRBV5-6
ASSGSAGWGD
>TRBD1|TRBJ1-1|NA|TRBV25-1
ASSGHRGRSEAF
>TRBD2|TRBJ2-3|NA|TRBV9
ASSGKKRGARDTQY
>TRBD1|TRBJ2-7|NA|TRBV15
ATSREGQGSEQY
>NA|TRBJ2-7|many|TRBV6-2/TRBV6-3
ASSYSPQVGGYHEQY
>NA|TRBJ2-3|few|TRBV2
ASSNRGGASPTDTQY
>NA|TRBJ2-1|many|TRBV7-6
ASSPFIGNEQF
>TRBD2|TRBJ2-7|NA|TRBV4-1
ASSQVQRGTYEQY
>NA|TRBJ2-7|once|TRBV6-1
ASREYGRAGEQY